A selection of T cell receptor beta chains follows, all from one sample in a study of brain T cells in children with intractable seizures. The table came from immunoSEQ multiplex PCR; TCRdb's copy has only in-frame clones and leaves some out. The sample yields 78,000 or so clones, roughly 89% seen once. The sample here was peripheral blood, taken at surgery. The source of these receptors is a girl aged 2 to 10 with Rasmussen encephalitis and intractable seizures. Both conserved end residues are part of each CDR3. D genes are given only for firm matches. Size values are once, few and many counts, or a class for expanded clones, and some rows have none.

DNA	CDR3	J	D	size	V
TGCAGCGTTGAAGAGGGTAGGGTTCGGGGCGAAAAACTGTTTTTT	CSVEEGRVRGEKLFF	TRBJ1-4	.	.	TRBV29-1
TGTGCCAGCGGGCGGGGGGGCCCGTACAATGAGCAGTTCTTC	CASGRGGPYNEQFF	TRBJ2-1	TRBD2	.	TRBV28
TGTGCCAGCAGCCGGGACAGCTCCTACGAGCAGTACTTC	CASSRDSSYEQYF	TRBJ2-7	TRBD1	.	TRBV2
TGTGCCAGCAGTGAGCTGACTAATTCACCCCTCCACTTT	CASSELTNSPLHF	TRBJ1-6	.	.	TRBV2
TGCAGCGCATCCGGGAACTATGGCTACACCTTC	CSASGNYGYTF	TRBJ1-2	.	.	TRBV29-1
TGTGCCAGCACCGACAGCTACGAGCAGTACTTC	CASTDSYEQYF	TRBJ2-7	.	.	TRBV28
TGTGCCAGCAGCCAAGCCTGGGGCGAGGGGGTTGGCTACACCTTC	CASSQAWGEGVGYTF	TRBJ1-2	.	.	TRBV4-2
TGTGCCAGCAGTGACGAGGGGGCGGGGGGCTACACCTTC	CASSDEGAGGYTF	TRBJ1-2	TRBD1	.	TRBV2
TGTGCCAGCAGTTACTCCGGGATCAATTCACCCCTCCACTTT	CASSYSGINSPLHF	TRBJ1-6	.	.	TRBV6-5
TGTGCCAGCAGCCAAGGCAGGGCGGTAAAACCCCTCCACTTT	CASSQGRAVKPLHF	TRBJ1-6	.	.	TRBV3-1/TRBV3-2
TGCGCCAGCAGCCAACATAAACCGGGCCCCCCCCAGTACTTC	CASSQHKPGPPQYF	TRBJ2-5	.	.	TRBV4-1
TGTGCCAGTAGGGGGGATGAGCAGTTCTTC	CASRGDEQFF	TRBJ2-1	.	.	TRBV19
TGCGCCAGCAGCTTCGCTAGCGGGTTTAGCACAGATACGCAGTATTTT	CASSFASGFSTDTQYF	TRBJ2-3	TRBD2	.	TRBV5-1
TGTGCCAGCAGCGGGGGGTTCCTTCCCTCCTACGAGCAGTACTTC	CASSGGFLPSYEQYF	TRBJ2-7	.	.	TRBV7-2
TGTGCCAGCAGCTTAGGAGGGGCGAACACTGAAGCTTTCTTT	CASSLGGANTEAFF	TRBJ1-1	.	.	TRBV7-9
TGTGTCAAGGCCAAAATAGGTTTT	CVKAKIGF	TRBJ1-3	.	.	TRBV7-5
TGTGCCAGCAGTTACAGGGAGAACTATGGCTACACCTTC	CASSYRENYGYTF	TRBJ1-2	.	.	TRBV6-2/TRBV6-3
TGTGCCAGCAGCGTACAAGGGTATGAGCAGTTCTTC	CASSVQGYEQFF	TRBJ2-1	.	once	TRBV9
TGTGCCTGGAGTTTTACCCCCAATGGGGCCCAGCATTTT	CAWSFTPNGAQHF	TRBJ1-5	.	.	TRBV30
TGTGCCAGCAGCGTAGACCAAGGGGCTCCATGGGGCTACACCTTC	CASSVDQGAPWGYTF	TRBJ1-2	.	.	TRBV9
TGTGCCAGCAGCGTAGATAGGACAACCGCCGGGGAGCTGTTTTTT	CASSVDRTTAGELFF	TRBJ2-2	.	.	TRBV9
TGTGCCAGCAGTGAATGGGTTAGCGGGGGGTACAATGAGCAGTTCTTC	CASSEWVSGGYNEQFF	TRBJ2-1	TRBD2	.	TRBV6-1
TGTGCCAGCAGTGTGACTAGCGAGTCCTACGAGCAGTACTTC	CASSVTSESYEQYF	TRBJ2-7	TRBD2	.	TRBV27
TGTGCTAGTGGGCCGACGGGACTAAGATACGAGCAGTACTTC	CASGPTGLRYEQYF	TRBJ2-7	TRBD2	.	TRBV12-5
TGTGCCAGCAGTTTCAGCGGGAGTTCCCACACCGGGGAGCTGTTTTTT	CASSFSGSSHTGELFF	TRBJ2-2	TRBD2	.	TRBV27
TGTGCCGCCAGAATCTCACTAGCGGGAGCCTACGAGCAGTACTTC	CAARISLAGAYEQYF	TRBJ2-7	TRBD2	.	TRBV6-5
TGTGCCACCAGTGAAACGGGACAGACCGGGGAGCTGTTTTTT	CATSETGQTGELFF	TRBJ2-2	TRBD1	few	TRBV24-1
TGTGCCAGCAGTACAGGGACAACCGGGGAGCTGTTTTTT	CASSTGTTGELFF	TRBJ2-2	.	.	TRBV27